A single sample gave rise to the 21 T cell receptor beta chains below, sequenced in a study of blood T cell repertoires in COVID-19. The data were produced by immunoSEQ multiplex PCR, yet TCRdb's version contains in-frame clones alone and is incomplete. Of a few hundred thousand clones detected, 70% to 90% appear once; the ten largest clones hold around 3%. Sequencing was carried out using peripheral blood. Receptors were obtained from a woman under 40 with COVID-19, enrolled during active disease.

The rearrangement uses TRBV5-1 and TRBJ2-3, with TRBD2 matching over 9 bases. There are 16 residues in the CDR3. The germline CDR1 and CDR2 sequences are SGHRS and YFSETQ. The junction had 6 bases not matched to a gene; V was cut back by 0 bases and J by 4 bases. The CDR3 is CASSLVSGGVPDTQYF. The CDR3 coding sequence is TGCGCCAGCAGCTTGGTTAGCGGGGGCGTCCCAGATACGCAGTATTTT.

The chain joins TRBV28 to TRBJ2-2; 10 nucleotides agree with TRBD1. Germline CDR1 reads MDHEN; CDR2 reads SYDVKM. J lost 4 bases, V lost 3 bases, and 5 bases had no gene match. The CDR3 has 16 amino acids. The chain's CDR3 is CASSFLGQGGTGELFF. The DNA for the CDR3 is TGTGCCAGCAGTTTCCTAGGACAGGGGGGCACCGGGGAGCTGTTTTTT.

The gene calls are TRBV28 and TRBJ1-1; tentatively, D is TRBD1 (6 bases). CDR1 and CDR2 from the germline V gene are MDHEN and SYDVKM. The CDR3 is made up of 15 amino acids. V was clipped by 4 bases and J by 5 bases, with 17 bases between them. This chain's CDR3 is CASSSPTARGTEAFF. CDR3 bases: TGTGCCAGCAGTTCTCCGACCGCGAGGGGGACTGAAGCTTTCTTT.

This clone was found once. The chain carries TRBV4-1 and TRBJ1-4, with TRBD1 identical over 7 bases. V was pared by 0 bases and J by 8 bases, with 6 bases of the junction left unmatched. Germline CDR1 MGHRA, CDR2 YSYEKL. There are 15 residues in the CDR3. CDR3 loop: CASSQDRQGWEKLFF. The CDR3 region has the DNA TGCGCCAGCAGCCAAGACCGACAGGGTTGGGAAAAACTGTTTTTT.

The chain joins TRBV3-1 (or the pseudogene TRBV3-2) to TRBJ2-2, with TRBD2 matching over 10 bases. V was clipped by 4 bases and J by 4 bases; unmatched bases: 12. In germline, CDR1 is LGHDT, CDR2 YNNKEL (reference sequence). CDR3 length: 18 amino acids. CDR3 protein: CASSRDPAGGPGTGELFF. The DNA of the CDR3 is TGTGCCAGCAGCCGCGATCCAGCGGGGGGGCCCGGCACCGGGGAGCTGTTTTTT.

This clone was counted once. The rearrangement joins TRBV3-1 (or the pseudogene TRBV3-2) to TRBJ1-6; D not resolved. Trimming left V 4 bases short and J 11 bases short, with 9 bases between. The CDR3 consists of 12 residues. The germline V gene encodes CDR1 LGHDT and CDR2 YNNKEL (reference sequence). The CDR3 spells CASSLERTPLHF. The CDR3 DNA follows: TGTGCCAGCAGCCTCGAGAGGACACCCCTCCACTTT.

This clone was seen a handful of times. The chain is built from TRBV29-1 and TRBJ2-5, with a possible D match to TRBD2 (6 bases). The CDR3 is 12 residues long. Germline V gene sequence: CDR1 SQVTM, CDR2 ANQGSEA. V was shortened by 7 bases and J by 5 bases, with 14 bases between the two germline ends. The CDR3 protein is CSGGREVETQYF. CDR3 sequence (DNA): TGCAGCGGTGGAAGGGAGGTGGAGACCCAGTACTTC.

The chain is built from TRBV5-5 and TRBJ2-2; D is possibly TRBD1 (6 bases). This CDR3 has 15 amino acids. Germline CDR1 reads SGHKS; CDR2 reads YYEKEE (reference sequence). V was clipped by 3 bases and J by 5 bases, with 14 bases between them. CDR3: CASSSSGEITGELFF. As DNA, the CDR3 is TGTGCCAGCAGCTCCTCAGGGGAAATTACCGGGGAGCTGTTTTTT.

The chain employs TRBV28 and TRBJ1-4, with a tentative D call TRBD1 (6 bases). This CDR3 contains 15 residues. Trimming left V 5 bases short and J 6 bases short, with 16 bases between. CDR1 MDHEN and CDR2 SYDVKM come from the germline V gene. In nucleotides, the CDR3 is TGTGCCAGCAGTCCCCAGACAGGCACCCATGAAAAACTGTTTTTT. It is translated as CASSPQTGTHEKLFF.

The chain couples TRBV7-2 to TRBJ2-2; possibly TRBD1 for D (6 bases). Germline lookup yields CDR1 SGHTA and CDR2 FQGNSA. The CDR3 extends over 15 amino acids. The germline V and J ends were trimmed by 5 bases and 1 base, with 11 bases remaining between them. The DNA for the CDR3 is TGTGCCAGCAGCCACCGGACAGAGAACACCGGGGAGCTGTTTTTT. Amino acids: CASSHRTENTGELFF.

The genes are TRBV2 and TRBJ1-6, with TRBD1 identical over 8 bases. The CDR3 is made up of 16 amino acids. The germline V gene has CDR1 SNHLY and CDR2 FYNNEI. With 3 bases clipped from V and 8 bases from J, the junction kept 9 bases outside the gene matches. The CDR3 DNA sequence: TGTGCCAGCAGTGACCCGGGACAGGCGACTTATTCACCCCTCCACTTT. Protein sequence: CASSDPGQATYSPLHF.

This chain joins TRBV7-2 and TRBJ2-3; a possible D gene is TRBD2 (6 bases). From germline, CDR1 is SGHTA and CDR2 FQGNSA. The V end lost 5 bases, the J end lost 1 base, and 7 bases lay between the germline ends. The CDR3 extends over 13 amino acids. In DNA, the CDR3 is TGTGCCAGCAGCGCTAGCGGCACAGATACGCAGTATTTT. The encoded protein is CASSASGTDTQYF.

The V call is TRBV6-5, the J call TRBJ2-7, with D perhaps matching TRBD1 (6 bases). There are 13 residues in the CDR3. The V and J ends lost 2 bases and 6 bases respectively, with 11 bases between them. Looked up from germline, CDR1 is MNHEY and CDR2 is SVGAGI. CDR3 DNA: TGTGCCAGCAGTTACATACAGGGTGGCGAGCAGTACTTC. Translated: CASSYIQGGEQYF.

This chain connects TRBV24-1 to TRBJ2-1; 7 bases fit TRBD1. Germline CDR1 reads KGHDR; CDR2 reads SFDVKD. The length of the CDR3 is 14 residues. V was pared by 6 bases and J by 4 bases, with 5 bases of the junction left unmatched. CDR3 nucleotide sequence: TGTGCCACCAGTCACAGGGGTGTTTACAATGAGCAGTTCTTC. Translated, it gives CATSHRGVYNEQFF.

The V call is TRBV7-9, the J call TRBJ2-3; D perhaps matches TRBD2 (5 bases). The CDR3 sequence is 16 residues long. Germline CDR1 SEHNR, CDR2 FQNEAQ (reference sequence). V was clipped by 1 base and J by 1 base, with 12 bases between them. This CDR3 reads CASSLGRAEGTDTQYF. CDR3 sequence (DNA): TGTGCCAGCAGCTTAGGCCGTGCGGAGGGCACAGATACGCAGTATTTT.

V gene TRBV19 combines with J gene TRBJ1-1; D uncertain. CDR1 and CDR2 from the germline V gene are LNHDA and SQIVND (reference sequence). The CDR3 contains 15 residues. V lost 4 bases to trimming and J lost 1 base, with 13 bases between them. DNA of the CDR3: TGTGCCAGTAGTACGGTTCCGGGAGGGAACACTGAAGCTTTCTTT. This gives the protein CASSTVPGGNTEAFF.

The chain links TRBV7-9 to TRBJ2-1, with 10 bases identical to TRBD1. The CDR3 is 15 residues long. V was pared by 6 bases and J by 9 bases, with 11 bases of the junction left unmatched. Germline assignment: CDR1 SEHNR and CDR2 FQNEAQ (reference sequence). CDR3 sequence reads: CASRPGQGTGSEQFF. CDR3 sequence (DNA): TGTGCCAGCAGGCCGGGACAGGGGACGGGTAGTGAGCAGTTCTTC. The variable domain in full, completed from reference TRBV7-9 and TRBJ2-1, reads DTGVSQNPRHKITKRGQNVTFRCDPISEHNRLYWYRQTLGQGPEFLTYFQNEAQLEKSRLLSDRFSAERPKGSFSTLEIQRTEQGDSAMYLCASRPGQGTGSEQFFGPGTRLTVL.

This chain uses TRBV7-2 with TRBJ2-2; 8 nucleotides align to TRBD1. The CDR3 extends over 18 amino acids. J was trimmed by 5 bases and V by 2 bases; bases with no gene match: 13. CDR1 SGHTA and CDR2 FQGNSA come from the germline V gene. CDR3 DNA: TGTGCCAGCAGCTTAAGGCGGGTAGGGACAGGAATAACCGGGGAGCTGTTTTTT. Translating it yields CASSLRRVGTGITGELFF.

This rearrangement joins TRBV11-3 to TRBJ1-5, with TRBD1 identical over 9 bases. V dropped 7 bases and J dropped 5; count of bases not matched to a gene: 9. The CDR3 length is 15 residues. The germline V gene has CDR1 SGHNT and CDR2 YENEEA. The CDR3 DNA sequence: TGTGCCAGCACCTCCCGGGACAGGGTAGATCAGCCCCAGCATTTT. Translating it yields CASTSRDRVDQPQHF.

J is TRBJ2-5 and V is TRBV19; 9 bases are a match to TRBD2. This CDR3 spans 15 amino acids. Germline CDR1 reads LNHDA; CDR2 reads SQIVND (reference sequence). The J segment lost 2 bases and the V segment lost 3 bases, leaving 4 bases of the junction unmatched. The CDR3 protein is CASSMVAGEQETQYF. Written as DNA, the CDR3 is TGTGCCAGTAGTATGGTAGCGGGAGAACAAGAGACCCAGTACTTC. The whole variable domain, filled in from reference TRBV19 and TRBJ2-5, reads DGGITQSPKYLFRKEGQNVTLSCEQNLNHDAMYWYRQDPGQGLRLIYYSQIVNDFQKGDIAEGYSVSREKKESFPLTVTSAQKNPTAFYLCASSMVAGEQETQYFGPGTRLLVL.

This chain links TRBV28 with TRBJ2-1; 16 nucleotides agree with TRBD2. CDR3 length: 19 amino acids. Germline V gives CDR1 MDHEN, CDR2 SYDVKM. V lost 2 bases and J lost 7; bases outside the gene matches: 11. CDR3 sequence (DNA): TGTGCCAGCAGTTTAGCGGGACTAGCGGGAGGGCCCTTCAGAAATGAGCAGTTCTTC. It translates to CASSLAGLAGGPFRNEQFF.